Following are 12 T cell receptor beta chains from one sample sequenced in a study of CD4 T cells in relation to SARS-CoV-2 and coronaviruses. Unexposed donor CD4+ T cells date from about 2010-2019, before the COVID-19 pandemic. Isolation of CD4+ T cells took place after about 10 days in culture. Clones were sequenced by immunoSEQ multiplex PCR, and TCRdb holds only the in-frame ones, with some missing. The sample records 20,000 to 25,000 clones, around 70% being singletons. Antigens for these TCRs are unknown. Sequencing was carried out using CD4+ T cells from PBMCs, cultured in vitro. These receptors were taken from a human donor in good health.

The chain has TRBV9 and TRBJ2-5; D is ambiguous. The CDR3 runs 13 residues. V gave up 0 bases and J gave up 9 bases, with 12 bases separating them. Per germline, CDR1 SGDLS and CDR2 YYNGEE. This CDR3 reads CASSVEAGVAQYF. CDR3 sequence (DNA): TGTGCCAGCAGCGTAGAGGCTGGGGTGGCCCAGTACTTC.

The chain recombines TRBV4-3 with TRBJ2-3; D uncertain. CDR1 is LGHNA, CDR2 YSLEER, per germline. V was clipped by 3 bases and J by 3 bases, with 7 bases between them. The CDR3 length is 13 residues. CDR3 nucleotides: TGCGCCAGCAGCCAGGGTCATACAGATACGCAGTATTTT. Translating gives CASSQGHTDTQYF.

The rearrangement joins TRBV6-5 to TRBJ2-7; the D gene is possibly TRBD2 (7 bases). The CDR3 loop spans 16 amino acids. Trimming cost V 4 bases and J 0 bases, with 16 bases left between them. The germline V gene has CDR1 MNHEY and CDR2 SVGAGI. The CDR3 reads CASSLGGGLSSYEQYF. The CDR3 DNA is TGTGCCAGCAGTTTGGGGGGGGGCCTTAGCTCCTACGAGCAGTACTTC.

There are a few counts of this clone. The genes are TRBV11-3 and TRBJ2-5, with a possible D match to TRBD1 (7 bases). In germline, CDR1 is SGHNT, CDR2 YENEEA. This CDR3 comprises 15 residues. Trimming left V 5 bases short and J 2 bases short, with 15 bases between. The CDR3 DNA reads TGTGCCAGCAGCCCCGGCCAGGGGGGTCAAGAGACCCAGTACTTC. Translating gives CASSPGQGGQETQYF.

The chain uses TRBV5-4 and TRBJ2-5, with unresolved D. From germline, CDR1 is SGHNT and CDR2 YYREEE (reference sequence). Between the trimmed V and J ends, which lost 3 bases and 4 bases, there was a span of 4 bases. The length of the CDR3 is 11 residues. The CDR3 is CASSYRETQYF. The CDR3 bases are TGTGCCAGCAGCTACAGAGAGACCCAGTACTTC.

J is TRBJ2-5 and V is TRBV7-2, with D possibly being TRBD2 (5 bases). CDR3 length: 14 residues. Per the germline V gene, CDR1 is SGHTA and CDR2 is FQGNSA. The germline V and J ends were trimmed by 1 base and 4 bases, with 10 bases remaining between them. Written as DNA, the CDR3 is TGTGCCAGCAGCTTAGGGAAGCGGAGAGAGACCCAGTACTTC. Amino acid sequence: CASSLGKRRETQYF.

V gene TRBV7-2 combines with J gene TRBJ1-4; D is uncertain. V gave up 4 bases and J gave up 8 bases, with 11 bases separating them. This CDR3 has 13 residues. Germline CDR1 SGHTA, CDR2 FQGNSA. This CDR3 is CASSSDPREKLFF. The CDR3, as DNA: TGTGCCAGCAGCTCGGACCCACGAGAAAAACTGTTTTTT.

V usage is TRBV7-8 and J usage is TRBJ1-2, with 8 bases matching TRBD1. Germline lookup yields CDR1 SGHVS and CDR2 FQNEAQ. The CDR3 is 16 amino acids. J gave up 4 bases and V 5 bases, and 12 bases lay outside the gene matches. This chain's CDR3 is CASSDYRAGGSYGYTF. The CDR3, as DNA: TGTGCCAGCAGCGATTACCGGGCAGGGGGCAGCTATGGCTACACCTTC.

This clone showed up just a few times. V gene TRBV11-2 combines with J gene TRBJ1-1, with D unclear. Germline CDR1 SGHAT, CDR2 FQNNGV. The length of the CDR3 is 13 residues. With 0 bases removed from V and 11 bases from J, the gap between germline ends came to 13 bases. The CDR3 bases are TGTGCCAGCAGCTTAGATTTTTTTGGGTTGGCTTTCTTT. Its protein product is CASSLDFFGLAFF. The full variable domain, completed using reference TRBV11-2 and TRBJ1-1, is EAGVAQSPRYKIIEKRQSVAFWCNPISGHATLYWYQQILGQGPKLLIQFQNNGVVDDSQLPKDRFSAERLKGVDSTLKIQPAKLEDSAVYLCASSLDFFGLAFFGQGTRLTVV.

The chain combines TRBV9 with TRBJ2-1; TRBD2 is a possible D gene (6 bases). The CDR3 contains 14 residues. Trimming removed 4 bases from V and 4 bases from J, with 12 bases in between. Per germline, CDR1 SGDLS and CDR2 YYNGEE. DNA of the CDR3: TGTGCCAGCAGCCCAGCCGGGGGATACAATGAGCAGTTCTTC. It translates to CASSPAGGYNEQFF.

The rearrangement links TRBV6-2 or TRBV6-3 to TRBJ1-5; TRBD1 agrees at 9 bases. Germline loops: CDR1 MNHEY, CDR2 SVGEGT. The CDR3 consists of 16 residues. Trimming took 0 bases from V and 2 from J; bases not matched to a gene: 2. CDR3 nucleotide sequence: TGTGCCAGCAGTTACTCCCGGGACAGGGGCAATCAGCCCCAGCATTTT. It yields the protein CASSYSRDRGNQPQHF.

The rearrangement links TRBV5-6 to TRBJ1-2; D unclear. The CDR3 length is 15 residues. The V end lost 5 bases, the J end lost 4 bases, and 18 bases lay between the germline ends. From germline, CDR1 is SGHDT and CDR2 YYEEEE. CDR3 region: CASSPVGPRGYGYTF. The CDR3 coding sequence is TGTGCCAGCAGTCCCGTGGGCCCTCGTGGCTATGGCTACACCTTC.